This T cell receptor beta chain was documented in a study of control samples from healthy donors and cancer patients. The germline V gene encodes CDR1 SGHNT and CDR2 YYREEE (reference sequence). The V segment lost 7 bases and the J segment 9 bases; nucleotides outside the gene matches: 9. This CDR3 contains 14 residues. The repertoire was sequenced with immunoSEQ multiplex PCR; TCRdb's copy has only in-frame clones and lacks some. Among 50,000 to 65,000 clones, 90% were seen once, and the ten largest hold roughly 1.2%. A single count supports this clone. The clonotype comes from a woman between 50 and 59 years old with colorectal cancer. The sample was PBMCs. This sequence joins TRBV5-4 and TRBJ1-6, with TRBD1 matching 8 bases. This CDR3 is CASRLTGVPSPLHF. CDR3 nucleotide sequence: TGTGCCAGCCGCCTGACAGGGGTCCCTTCACCCCTCCACTTT.